This T cell receptor beta chain was recovered during a study of CD8 T cells in ankylosing spondylitis. TCRdb reprocessed the 5' RACE reads via MiXCR and lists one record per CDR3 protein. The repertoire holds about 160,000 distinct CDR3 sequences, around 45% seen once, with about 16% in the top ten. Overall study findings and caveats: CD8+ disease-linked clones were present at relatively low frequencies in blood.

With 6 bases removed from V and 3 bases from J, the gap between germline ends came to 19 bases. The CDR3 runs to 16 residues. CDR1 and CDR2 from the germline V gene are SGHRS and YFSETQ. The table lists this clonotype with many counts. Its antigen remains unknown. The chain has TRBV5-1 and TRBJ2-1, with TRBD2 as a possible D gene (5 bases). This clonotype was obtained from a male donor with ankylosing spondylitis. Sequencing used synovial fluid, either unsorted or a sorted T cell fraction (not recorded which). The CDR3 sequence: CASTFTTDFLYNEQFF. The CDR3 DNA reads TGCGCCAGCACCTTTACGACGGACTTTCTCTACAATGAGCAGTTCTTC.